This T cell receptor (beta chain) was identified during a study of T cell repertoires in cytomegalovirus infection. Across the study: Indicated by public TCR beta signatures were CMV infection and matching HLA type. Whole-study findings and limits: Identification of carriers of CMV plus the relevant HLA was performed using cumulative public TCR beta family frequency. There were HLA-C-restricted CMV-specific TCR beta clonotypes dominating the ex vivo response.

Germline CDR1 reads LNHDA; CDR2 reads SQIVND (reference sequence). The CDR3 spans 14 residues. Trimming cost V 3 bases and J 10 bases; bases outside gene matches: 6. TCRdb passed the reads through MiXCR, listing each CDR3 protein once. The data show under 800,000 distinct CDR3 sequences, with 20% to 25% seen just once and roughly 8% held by the top ten. This clonotype appeared a few times. What it recognizes is unknown. This rearrangement joins TRBV19 to TRBJ2-6; TRBD1 matches 7 bases. Sequences were obtained from CD8+ T cells from PBMCs. The TCR was taken from a human donor in good health (CMV status not recorded). Some clones in this sample may be carry-over from other donors' samples. The CDR3 DNA follows: TGTGCCAGTAGTATGCCGGACAGGAGAAACGTCCTGACTTTC. It encodes CASSMPDRRNVLTF.